The 19 T cell receptor beta chains below come from one sample, sequenced in a study of shared clonotypes between healthy human individuals (TCRdb year 2020). The method behind the library was the immunoSEQ multiplex PCR assay. TCRdb carries this immuneACCESS record with in-frame sequences only. Its versions omit some clonotypes, under half of them owing to an unresolved V gene in the studies checked, with the rest unexplained. The sample table shows 2 million to 3 million clones, and about 92% are seen once. Together, the top ten hold roughly 0.13% of the sample. Sequencing was carried out using naive CD4+ T cells sorted from blood. This specimen's cell subset or site label, per the study, means: CD45RA+ positively selected. These TCRs come from a man between 18 and 35 years old in good health.

The rearrangement uses TRBV19 and TRBJ2-2; 7 positions agree with TRBD1. CDR3 length: 15 residues. The germline CDR1 and CDR2 sequences are LNHDA and SQIVND (reference sequence). With V trimmed by 6 bases and J by 5 bases, 9 bases remained unmatched. Here the CDR3 DNA reads TGTGCCAGTAGGCGCGACAGGGTTAAGACCGGGGAGCTGTTTTTT. Its translation: CASRRDRVKTGELFF.

In this sample, this clone turned up once. This same CDR3 is encoded by further DNA sequences in the sample. CDR3 sequence (DNA): TGTGCCAGCAGCTTGGGTGGGACAGCCTATGGCTACACCTTC. Its translation: CASSLGGTAYGYTF. The J gene is TRBJ1-2, the V gene TRBV5-6; TRBD1 agrees at 7 bases. This CDR3 region has 14 residues. Germline V gene data show CDR1 as SGHDT and CDR2 as YYEEEE. The ends lost 0 bases at V and 4 bases at J; junction bases unmatched: 3.

The chain carries TRBV2 and TRBJ2-5, with D perhaps being TRBD1 or TRBD2 (5 bases each). The CDR3 runs 14 residues. Trimming cost V 3 bases and J 2 bases, with 10 bases left between them. Looked up from germline, CDR1 is SNHLY and CDR2 is FYNNEI. The DNA of the CDR3 is TGTGCCAGCAGTGATGGGACGATACAAGAGACCCAGTACTTC. Its protein product is CASSDGTIQETQYF.

The chain recombines TRBV28 with TRBJ1-6, with TRBD1 identical over 10 bases. This CDR3 region has 16 residues. CDR1 is MDHEN and CDR2 is SYDVKM in the germline V gene. J gave up 7 bases and V 8 bases, and 11 bases lay outside the gene matches. CDR3 sequence (DNA): TGTGCCAGCGGATCCCCCGGGACAGGGGACAATTCACCCCTCCACTTT. The encoded protein is CASGSPGTGDNSPLHF.

The chain links TRBV6-5 to TRBJ2-3; D remains ambiguous. CDR1 is MNHEY and CDR2 is SVGAGI in the germline V gene. Trimming pared 8 bases from V and 6 bases from J, leaving 15 bases between. The CDR3 loop spans 13 amino acids. The CDR3 protein is CASSLGPGDTQYF. CDR3 sequence (DNA): TGTGCCAGCTCCCTAGGCCCCGGGGATACGCAGTATTTT.

V gene TRBV28 combines with J gene TRBJ1-4; 7 positions agree with TRBD1. The V gene end was trimmed by 1 base and the J gene end by 3 bases; junction bases not matched to a gene: 8. The germline gives CDR1 MDHEN, CDR2 SYDVKM. This CDR3 is built from 17 residues. CDR3 in amino acids: CASSLSGKGASNEKLFF. The CDR3 coding sequence is TGTGCCAGCAGTTTATCCGGGAAGGGGGCATCTAATGAAAAACTGTTTTTT.

The chain links TRBV7-2 to TRBJ1-5, with D uncertain. Germline loops: CDR1 SGHTA, CDR2 FQGNSA. Trimming removed 4 bases at V and 0 bases at J, with 10 bases between. This CDR3 spans 15 amino acids. CDR3: CASSSLANSNQPQHF. DNA for the CDR3: TGTGCCAGCAGCTCACTGGCGAATAGCAATCAGCCCCAGCATTTT. The entire variable domain, with the rest obtained from reference TRBV7-2 and TRBJ1-5, is as follows: GAGVSQSPSNKVTEKGKDVELRCDPISGHTALYWYRQSLGQGLEFLIYFQGNSAPDKSGLPSDRFSAERTGGSVSTLTIQRTQQEDSAVYLCASSSLANSNQPQHFGDGTRLSIL.

The chain carries TRBV6-4 and TRBJ2-1; D perhaps matches TRBD2 (5 bases). Per the germline V gene, CDR1 is MRHNA and CDR2 is SNTAGT. There are 14 residues in the CDR3. Trimming removed 6 bases from V and 8 bases from J, with 17 bases in between. The CDR3 sequence is CASSPTRIADEQFF. CDR3 nucleotide sequence: TGTGCCAGCAGCCCTACTAGAATCGCCGATGAGCAGTTCTTC.

The genes are TRBV5-4 and TRBJ2-3, with unresolved D. CDR1 is SGHNT, CDR2 YYREEE, per germline (reference sequence). Trimming took 4 bases from V and 9 from J, leaving 12 bases between them. The CDR3 is made up of 12 amino acids. The CDR3 spells CASSQTPETQYF. The CDR3 DNA is TGTGCCAGCAGCCAGACTCCTGAAACGCAGTATTTT.

Worth noting for this clone: A junction end diverges from the germline sequence, so it may reflect a read error. This chain joins TRBV9 and TRBJ1-2, with D possibly TRBD1 on 6 matching bases. Looked up from germline, CDR1 is SGDLS and CDR2 is YYNGEE. The CDR3 spans 14 residues. CDR3 region: CASSEQGTKYGYTF. In DNA form, the CDR3 reads TGTGCCAGCAGCGAACAGGGCACTAAGTATGGCTACACCTTC.

The chain couples TRBV2 to TRBJ1-3; D is unresolved. V lost 2 bases, J lost 4 bases, and 6 bases lay in between. Per the germline V gene, CDR1 is SNHLY and CDR2 is FYNNEI. The CDR3 runs to 13 residues. The DNA of the CDR3 is TGTGCCAGCAGTGAACTGGCGGGAAACACCATATATTTT. Translating it yields CASSELAGNTIYF.

The CDR3 bases are TGTGCCAGTAGCGCAGGGGCTCCGAGGGCCTACGAGCAGTACTTC. Amino acids: CASSAGAPRAYEQYF. J is TRBJ2-7 and V is TRBV19, with a weak D call TRBD1 (6 bases). V shed 6 bases and J shed 2 bases, with 17 bases lying between them. This CDR3 is built from 15 residues. CDR1 LNHDA and CDR2 SQIVND come from the germline V gene (reference sequence).

The V and J genes are TRBV10-3 and TRBJ2-5, with 12 bases aligning to TRBD2. Germline V lookup: CDR1 ENHRY, CDR2 SYGVKD. The CDR3 runs to 16 residues. The V segment lost 2 bases and the J segment 4 bases; nucleotides outside the gene matches: 5. The chain's CDR3 is CAISETLAGGAETQYF. In DNA form, the CDR3 reads TGTGCCATCAGTGAGACACTAGCGGGAGGAGCAGAGACCCAGTACTTC.

The chain employs TRBV29-1 and TRBJ1-2; TRBD1 matches at 8 bases. Trimming removed 7 bases from V and 8 bases from J; junction bases left unmatched: 6. CDR3 size: 11 residues. Looked up from germline, CDR1 is SQVTM and CDR2 is ANQGSEA. Written as DNA, the CDR3 is TGCAGCGCTCACACAGGGGGAGGCTACACCTTC. Its translation is CSAHTGGGYTF. Based on the CDR3 plus reference TRBV29-1 and TRBJ1-2, the full variable domain is SAVISQKPSRDICQRGTSLTIQCQVDSQVTMMFWYRQQPGQSLTLIATANQGSEATYESGFVIDKFPISRPNLTFSTLTVSNMSPEDSSIYLCSAHTGGGYTFGSGTRLTVV.

J is TRBJ2-7 and V is TRBV6-5, with D unresolved. Between the trimmed V and J ends, which lost 5 bases and 4 bases, there was a span of 6 bases. Germline V gene lookup returns CDR1 MNHEY and CDR2 SVGAGI. This CDR3 contains 11 residues. CDR3 bases: TGTGCCAGCAGTCTTCAGTACGAGCAGTACTTC. It specifies CASSLQYEQYF.

This sequence joins TRBV18 and TRBJ1-2; a weak D match, TRBD1 (6 bases). The CDR3 loop spans 17 amino acids. The ends were cut back, 3 bases at V and 0 bases at J, with 17 bases in the middle. Germline V CDR1 and CDR2: KGHSH, LQKENI. CDR3 region: CASSPSLTGATNYGYTF. The CDR3 DNA reads as TGTGCCAGCTCACCCTCATTGACAGGAGCGACTAACTATGGCTACACCTTC. Looking up the rest from reference TRBV18 and TRBJ1-2 gives the full variable domain: NAGVMQNPRHLVRRRGQEARLRCSPMKGHSHVYWYRQLPEEGLKFMVYLQKENIIDESGMPKERFSAEFPKEGPSILRIQQVVRGDSAAYFCASSPSLTGATNYGYTFGSGTRLTVV.

The V and J genes are TRBV18 and TRBJ2-3; D uncertain. The CDR3 loop spans 13 amino acids. Trimming left V 4 bases short and J 4 bases short, with 9 bases between. Per germline, CDR1 KGHSH and CDR2 LQKENI. The DNA for the CDR3 is TGTGCCAGCTCACAGGCCCCGCCAGATACGCAGTATTTT. Amino acids: CASSQAPPDTQYF.

The chain uses TRBV5-1 and TRBJ2-3; D may be TRBD2 (7 bases). Per the germline V gene, CDR1 is SGHRS and CDR2 is YFSETQ. V was trimmed by 4 bases and J by 2 bases, leaving 20 bases between them. The CDR3 length is 17 residues. CDR3 sequence reads: CASSGNLGGGLTDTQYF. The CDR3 DNA is TGCGCCAGCAGCGGAAATCTAGGGGGAGGGCTCACAGATACGCAGTATTTT.

The gene calls are TRBV7-8 and TRBJ1-4, with 8 bases identical to TRBD1. The germline V gene has CDR1 SGHVS and CDR2 FQNEAQ. The CDR3 contains 16 residues. The V and J ends lost 5 bases and 6 bases, in that order; junction bases with no gene match: 11. CDR3 DNA sequence: TGTGCCAGCAGCCGATACGACAGGGGCGGAGATGAAAAACTGTTTTTT. This translates into CASSRYDRGGDEKLFF.